This T cell receptor beta chain came from a study of OX40 agonist ivuxolimab in advanced cancers. Study-level information: Cohort: about 80% men, mean age about 60, aged roughly 23 to 79. Enrollees could have had prior anti-PD-1, anti-PD-L1 or anti-CTLA-4 therapy, which about 40% had received.

This clone appeared a single time. Clones were read by immunoSEQ multiplex PCR, and TCRdb kept only the in-frame ones, dropping some. The sample shows about 63,000 clones, around 90% of them seen only once. This clonotype originated in an adult with an advanced solid tumor such as melanoma, head and neck, liver or kidney cancer. The sample was CD4+ or CD8+ T cells sorted from blood, taken in a trial of the OX40 agonist ivuxolimab.

In DNA, the CDR3 is TGTGCCAGCTCACTGAACTCCAGGGCGGCTAATGAAAAACTGTTTTTT. Translated, it gives CASSLNSRAANEKLFF. The chain couples TRBV18 to TRBJ1-4, with D tentatively TRBD1 (5 bases). Germline assignment: CDR1 KGHSH and CDR2 LQKENI. CDR3 size: 16 residues. V shed 4 bases and J shed 3 bases, with 15 bases lying between them.